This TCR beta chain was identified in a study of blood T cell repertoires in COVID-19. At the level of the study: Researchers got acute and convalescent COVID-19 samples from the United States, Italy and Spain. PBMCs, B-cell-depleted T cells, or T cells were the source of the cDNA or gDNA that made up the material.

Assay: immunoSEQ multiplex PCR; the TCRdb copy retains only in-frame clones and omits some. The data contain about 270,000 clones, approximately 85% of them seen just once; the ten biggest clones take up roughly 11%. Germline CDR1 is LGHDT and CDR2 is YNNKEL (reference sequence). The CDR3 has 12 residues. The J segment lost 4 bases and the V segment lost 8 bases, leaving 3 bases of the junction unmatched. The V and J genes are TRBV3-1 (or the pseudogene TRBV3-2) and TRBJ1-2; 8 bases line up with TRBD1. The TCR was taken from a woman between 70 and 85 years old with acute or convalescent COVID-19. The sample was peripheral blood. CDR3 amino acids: CASLGTGYGYTF. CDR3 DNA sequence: TGTGCCAGCCTGGGGACAGGCTATGGCTACACCTTC.